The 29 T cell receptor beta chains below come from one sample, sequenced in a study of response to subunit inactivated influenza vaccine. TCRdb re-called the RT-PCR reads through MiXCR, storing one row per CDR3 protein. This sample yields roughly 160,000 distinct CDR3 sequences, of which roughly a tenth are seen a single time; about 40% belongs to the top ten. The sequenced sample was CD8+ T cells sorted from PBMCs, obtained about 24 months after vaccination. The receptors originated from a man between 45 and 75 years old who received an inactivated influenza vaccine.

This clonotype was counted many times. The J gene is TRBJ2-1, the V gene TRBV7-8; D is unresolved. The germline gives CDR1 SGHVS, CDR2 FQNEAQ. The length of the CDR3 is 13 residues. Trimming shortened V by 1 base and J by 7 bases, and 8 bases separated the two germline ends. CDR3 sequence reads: CASSLVNTNEQFF. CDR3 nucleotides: TGTGCCAGCAGCTTAGTCAATACAAATGAGCAGTTCTTC.

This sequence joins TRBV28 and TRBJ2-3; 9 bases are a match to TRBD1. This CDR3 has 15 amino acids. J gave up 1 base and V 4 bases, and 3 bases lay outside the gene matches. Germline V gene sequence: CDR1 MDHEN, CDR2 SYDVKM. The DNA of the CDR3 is TGTGCCAGCAGTTCCCGGGACAGGGGCACAGATACGCAGTATTTT. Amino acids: CASSSRDRGTDTQYF.

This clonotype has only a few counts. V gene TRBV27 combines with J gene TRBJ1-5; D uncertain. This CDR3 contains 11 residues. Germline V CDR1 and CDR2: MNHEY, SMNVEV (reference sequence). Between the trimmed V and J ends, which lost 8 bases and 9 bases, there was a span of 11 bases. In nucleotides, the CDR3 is TGTGCCAGCGGGGTTTGGGGGCCCCAGCATTTT. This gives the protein CASGVWGPQHF.

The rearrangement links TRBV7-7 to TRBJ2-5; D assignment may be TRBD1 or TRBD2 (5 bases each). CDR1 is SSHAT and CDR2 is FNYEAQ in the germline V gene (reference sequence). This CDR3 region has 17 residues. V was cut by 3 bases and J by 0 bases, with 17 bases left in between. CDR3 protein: CASSLGLGDSYQETQYF. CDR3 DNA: TGTGCCAGCAGCTTGGGGCTCGGGGATTCATACCAAGAGACCCAGTACTTC.

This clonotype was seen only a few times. CDR3 sequence: CASSLAGSQGGSYGYTF. The DNA of the CDR3 is TGCGCCAGCAGCTTGGCCGGTTCTCAGGGAGGGTCCTATGGCTACACCTTC. V is TRBV5-1 and J is TRBJ1-2; tentatively, D is TRBD1 (5 bases). This CDR3 spans 17 amino acids. The V gene's germline CDR1 is SGHRS and CDR2 YFSETQ. Trimming shortened V by 0 bases and J by 4 bases, and 19 bases separated the two germline ends.

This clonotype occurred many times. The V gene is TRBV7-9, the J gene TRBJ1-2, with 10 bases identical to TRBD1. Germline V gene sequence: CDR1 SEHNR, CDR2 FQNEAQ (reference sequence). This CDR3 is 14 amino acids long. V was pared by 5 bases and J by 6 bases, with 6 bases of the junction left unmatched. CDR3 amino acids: CASSESGTGDGYTF. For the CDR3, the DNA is TGTGCCAGCAGCGAATCCGGGACAGGGGATGGCTACACCTTC. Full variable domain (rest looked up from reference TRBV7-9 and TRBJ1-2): DTGVSQNPRHKITKRGQNVTFRCDPISEHNRLYWYRQTLGQGPEFLTYFQNEAQLEKSRLLSDRFSAERPKGSFSTLEIQRTEQGDSAMYLCASSESGTGDGYTFGSGTRLTVV.

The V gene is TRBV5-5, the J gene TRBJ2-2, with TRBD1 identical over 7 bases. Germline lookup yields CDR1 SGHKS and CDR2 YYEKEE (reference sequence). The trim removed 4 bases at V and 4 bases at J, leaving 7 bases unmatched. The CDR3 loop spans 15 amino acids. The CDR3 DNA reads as TGTGCCAGCAGCGGGCGGACAGGACCCACCGGGGAGCTGTTTTTT. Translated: CASSGRTGPTGELFF.

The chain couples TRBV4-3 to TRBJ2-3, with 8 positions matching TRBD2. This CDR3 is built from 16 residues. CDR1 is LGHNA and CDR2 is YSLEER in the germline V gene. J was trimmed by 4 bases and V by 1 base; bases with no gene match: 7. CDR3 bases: TGCGCCAGCAGCCAAGGATTGGGCGGGAGGCCAGATACGCAGTATTTT. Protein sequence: CASSQGLGGRPDTQYF.

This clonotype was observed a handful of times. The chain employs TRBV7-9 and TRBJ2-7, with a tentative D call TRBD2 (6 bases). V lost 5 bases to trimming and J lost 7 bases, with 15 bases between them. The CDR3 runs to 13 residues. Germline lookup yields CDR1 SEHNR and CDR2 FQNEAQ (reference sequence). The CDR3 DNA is TGTGCCAGCAGCCTCGGGCCGGCGGGGGAGCAGTACTTC. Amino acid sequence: CASSLGPAGEQYF.

The CDR3 loop reads CASSGGWVNEQFF. CDR3 bases: TGCGCCAGCAGTGGGGGATGGGTCAATGAGCAGTTCTTC. The V gene is TRBV4-3, the J gene TRBJ2-1; either TRBD1 or TRBD2 may supply D (5 bases each). CDR1 and CDR2 (germline): LGHNA, YSLEER. The CDR3 contains 13 residues. V gave up 6 bases and J gave up 6 bases, with 12 bases separating them.

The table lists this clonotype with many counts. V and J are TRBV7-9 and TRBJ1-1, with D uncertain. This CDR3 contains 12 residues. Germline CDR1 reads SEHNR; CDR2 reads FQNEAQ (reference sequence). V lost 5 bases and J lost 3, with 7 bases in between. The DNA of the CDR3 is TGTGCCAGCAGCCCTGGGTACACTGAAGCTTTCTTT. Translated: CASSPGYTEAFF.

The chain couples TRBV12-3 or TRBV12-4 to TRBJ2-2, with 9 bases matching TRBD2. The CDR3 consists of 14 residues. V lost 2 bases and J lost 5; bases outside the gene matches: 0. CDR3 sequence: CASSLLAGTGELFF. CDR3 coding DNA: TGTGCCAGCAGTTTACTAGCGGGAACCGGGGAGCTGTTTTTT.

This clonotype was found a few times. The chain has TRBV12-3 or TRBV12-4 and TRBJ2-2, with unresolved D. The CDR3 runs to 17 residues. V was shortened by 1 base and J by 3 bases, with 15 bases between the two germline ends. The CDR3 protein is CASSLVNALADTGELFF. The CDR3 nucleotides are TGTGCCAGCAGTTTAGTAAACGCCCTGGCGGACACCGGGGAGCTGTTTTTT.

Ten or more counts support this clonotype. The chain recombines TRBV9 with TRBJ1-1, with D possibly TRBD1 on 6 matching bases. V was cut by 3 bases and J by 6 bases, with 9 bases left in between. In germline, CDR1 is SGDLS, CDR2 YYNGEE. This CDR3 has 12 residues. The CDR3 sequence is CASSGGGPEAFF. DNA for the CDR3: TGTGCCAGCAGCGGGGGGGGGCCTGAAGCTTTCTTT.

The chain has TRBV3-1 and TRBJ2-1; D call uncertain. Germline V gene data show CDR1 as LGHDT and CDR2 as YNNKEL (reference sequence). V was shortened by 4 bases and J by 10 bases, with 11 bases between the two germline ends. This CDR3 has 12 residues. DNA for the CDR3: TGTGCCAGCAGCCCCACTAATACGGAGCAGTTCTTC. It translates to CASSPTNTEQFF.

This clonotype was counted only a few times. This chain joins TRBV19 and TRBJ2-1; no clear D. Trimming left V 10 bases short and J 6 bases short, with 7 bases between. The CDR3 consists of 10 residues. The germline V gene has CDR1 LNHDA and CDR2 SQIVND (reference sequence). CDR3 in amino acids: CAKGRNEQFF. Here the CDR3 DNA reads TGTGCCAAGGGCCGCAATGAGCAGTTCTTC.

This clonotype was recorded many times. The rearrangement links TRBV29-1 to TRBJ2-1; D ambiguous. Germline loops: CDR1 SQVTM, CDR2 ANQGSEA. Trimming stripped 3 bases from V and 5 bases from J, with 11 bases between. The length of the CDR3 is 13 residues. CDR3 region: CSVDLAADNEQFF. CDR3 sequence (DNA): TGCAGCGTTGACCTCGCCGCGGACAATGAGCAGTTCTTC.

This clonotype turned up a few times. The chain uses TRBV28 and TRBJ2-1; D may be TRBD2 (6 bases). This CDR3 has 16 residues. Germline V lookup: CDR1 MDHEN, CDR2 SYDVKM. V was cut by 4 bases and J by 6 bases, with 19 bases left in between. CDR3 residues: CASSWLSEGGANEQFF. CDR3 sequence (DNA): TGTGCCAGCAGTTGGCTCTCTGAGGGAGGAGCCAATGAGCAGTTCTTC.

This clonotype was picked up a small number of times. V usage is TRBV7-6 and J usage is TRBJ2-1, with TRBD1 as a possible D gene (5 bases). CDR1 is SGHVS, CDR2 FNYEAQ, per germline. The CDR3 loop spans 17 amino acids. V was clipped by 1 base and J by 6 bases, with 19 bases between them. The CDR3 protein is CASSLGPSGSGPNEQFF. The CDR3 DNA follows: TGTGCCAGCAGCTTAGGCCCGTCAGGGTCTGGCCCCAATGAGCAGTTCTTC.

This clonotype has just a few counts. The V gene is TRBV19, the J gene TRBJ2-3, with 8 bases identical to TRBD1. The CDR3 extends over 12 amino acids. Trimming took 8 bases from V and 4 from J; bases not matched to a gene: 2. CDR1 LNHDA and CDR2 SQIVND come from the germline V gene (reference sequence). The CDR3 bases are TGTGCCAGTGGGGACAGGTCAGATACGCAGTATTTT. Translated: CASGDRSDTQYF.

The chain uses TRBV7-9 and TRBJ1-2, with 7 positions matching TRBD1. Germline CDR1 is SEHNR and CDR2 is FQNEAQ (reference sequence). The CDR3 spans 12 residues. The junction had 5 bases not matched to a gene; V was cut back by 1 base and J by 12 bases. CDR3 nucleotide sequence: TGTGCCAGCAGCTTAGGGGGACAGAAGAACACCTTC. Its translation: CASSLGGQKNTF. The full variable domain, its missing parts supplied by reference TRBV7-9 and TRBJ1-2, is DTGVSQNPRHKITKRGQNVTFRCDPISEHNRLYWYRQTLGQGPEFLTYFQNEAQLEKSRLLSDRFSAERPKGSFSTLEIQRTEQGDSAMYLCASSLGGQKNTFGSGTRLTVV.

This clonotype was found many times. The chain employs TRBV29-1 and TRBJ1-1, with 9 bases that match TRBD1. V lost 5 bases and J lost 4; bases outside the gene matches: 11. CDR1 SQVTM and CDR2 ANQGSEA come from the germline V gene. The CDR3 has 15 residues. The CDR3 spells CSVRTGEVVITEAFF. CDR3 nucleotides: TGCAGCGTTAGGACAGGGGAGGTCGTAATCACTGAAGCTTTCTTT.

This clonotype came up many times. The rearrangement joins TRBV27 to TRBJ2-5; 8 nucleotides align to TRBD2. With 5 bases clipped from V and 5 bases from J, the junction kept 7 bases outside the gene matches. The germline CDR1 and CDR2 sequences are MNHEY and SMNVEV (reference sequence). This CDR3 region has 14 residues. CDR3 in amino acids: CASSRLAWPETQYF. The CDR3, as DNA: TGTGCCAGCAGTCGACTAGCGTGGCCTGAGACCCAGTACTTC.

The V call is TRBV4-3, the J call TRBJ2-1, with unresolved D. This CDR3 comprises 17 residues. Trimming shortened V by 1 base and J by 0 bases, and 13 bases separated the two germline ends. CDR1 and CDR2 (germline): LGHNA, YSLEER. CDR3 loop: CASSQVPSSFSYNEQFF. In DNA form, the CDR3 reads TGCGCCAGCAGCCAAGTTCCCTCTAGTTTCTCCTACAATGAGCAGTTCTTC.

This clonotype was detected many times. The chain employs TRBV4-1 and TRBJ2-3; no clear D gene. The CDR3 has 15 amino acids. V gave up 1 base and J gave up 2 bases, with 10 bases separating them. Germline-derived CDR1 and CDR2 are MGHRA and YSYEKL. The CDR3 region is CASSQGTTTTDTQYF. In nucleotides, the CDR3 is TGCGCCAGCAGCCAAGGGACCACCACCACAGATACGCAGTATTTT.

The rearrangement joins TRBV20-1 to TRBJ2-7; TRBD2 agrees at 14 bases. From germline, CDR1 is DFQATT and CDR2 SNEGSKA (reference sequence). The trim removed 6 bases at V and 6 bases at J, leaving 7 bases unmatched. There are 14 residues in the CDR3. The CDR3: CSASGTSGSFEQYF. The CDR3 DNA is TGCAGTGCCTCTGGGACTAGCGGGAGCTTCGAGCAGTACTTC.

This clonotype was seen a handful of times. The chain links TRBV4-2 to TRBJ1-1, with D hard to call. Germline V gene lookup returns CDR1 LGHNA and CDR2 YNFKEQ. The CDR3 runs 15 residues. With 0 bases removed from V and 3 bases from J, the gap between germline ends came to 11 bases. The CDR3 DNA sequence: TGTGCCAGCAGCCAAGAATCTCGAGAGTACACTGAAGCTTTCTTT. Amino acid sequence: CASSQESREYTEAFF.

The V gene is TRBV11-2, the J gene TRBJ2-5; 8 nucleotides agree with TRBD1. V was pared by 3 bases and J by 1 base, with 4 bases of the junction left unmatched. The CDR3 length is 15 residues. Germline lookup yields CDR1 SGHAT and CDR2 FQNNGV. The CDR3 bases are TGTGCCAGCAGCTTCGGACAGGGCGTCCAAGAGACCCAGTACTTC. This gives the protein CASSFGQGVQETQYF.

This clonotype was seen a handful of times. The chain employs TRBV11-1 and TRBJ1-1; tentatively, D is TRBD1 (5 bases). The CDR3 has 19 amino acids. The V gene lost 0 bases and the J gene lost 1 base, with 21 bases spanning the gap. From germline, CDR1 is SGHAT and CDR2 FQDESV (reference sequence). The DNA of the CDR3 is TGTGCCAGCAGCTTAGCGGTGACTTTGACAGAGGGTAAGAACACTGAAGCTTTCTTT. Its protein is CASSLAVTLTEGKNTEAFF.